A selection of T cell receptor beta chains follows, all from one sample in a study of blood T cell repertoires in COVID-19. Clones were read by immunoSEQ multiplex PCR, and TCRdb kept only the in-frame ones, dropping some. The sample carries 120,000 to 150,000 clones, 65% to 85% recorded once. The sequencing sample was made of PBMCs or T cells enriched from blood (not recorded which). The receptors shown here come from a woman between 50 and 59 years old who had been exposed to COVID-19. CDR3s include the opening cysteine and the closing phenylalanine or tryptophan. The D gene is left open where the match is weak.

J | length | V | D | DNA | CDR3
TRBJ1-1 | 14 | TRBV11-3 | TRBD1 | TGTGCCAGCAGCGCACGACAGGGTAACACTGAAGCTTTCTTT | CASSARQGNTEAFF
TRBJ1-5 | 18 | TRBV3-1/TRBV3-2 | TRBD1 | TGTGCCAGCAGCTCGGCGGACAGGGGAAGAAGAGGCAATCAGCCCCAGCATTTT | CASSSADRGRRGNQPQHF
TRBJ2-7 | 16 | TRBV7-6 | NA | TGTGCCAGCAGCTTAGGTCCCATGGGGGGGCACTACGAGCAGTACTTC | CASSLGPMGGHYEQYF
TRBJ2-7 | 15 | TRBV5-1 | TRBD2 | TGCGCCAGCAGCTCCAGGACGGGGGGCTCCTACGAGCAGTACTTC | CASSSRTGGSYEQYF
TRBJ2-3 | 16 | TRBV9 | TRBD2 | TGTGCCAGCAGCAGGACTAGCGTGCTCCGCACAGATACGCAGTATTTT | CASSRTSVLRTDTQYF
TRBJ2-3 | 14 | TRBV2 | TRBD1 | TGTGCCAGGGGACAGGGGGCGAGGACAGATACGCAGTATTTT | CARGQGARTDTQYF
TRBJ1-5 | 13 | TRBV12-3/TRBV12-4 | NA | TGTGCCAGCAGTTTAAAGGGGAATCAGCCCCAGCATTTT | CASSLKGNQPQHF
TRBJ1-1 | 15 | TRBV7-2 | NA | TGTGCCAGCAGCTTAGCGCCCGCGGTCGGTACTGAAGCTTTCTTT | CASSLAPAVGTEAFF
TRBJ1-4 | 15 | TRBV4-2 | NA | TGTGCCAGCAGCCCTAGCGGGGGGAATAATGAAAAACTGTTTTTT | CASSPSGGNNEKLFF
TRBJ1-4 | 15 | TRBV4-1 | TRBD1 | TGCGCCAGCAGCCAAGATTGGACAGGTGGGGAAAAACTGTTTTTT | CASSQDWTGGEKLFF